Below, one T cell receptor beta chain is given with its context. This clonotype was observed many times. There is no known antigen for this receptor. No qualities accompany the bases; no much larger clone lies one base away. TCR beta CDR3 regions were amplified from RNA transcripts for repertoire sequencing. The first round of RT-PCR was done with HTBI primers and the Qiagen OneStep RT-PCR kit, and was followed by a second round of multiplex PCR, then size selection and purification. The libraries underwent paired-end sequencing with 100 bp reads on an Illumina HiSeq2000. The paper's processing steps were these. SOAPnuke was used for read processing, and reads with adapters, uncalled bases, a mean Phred below 15, or no exact constant-primer or identifier match were discarded. High-quality paired reads were merged with COPE v1.2.5. Clonotypes were defined as unique nucleotide sequences and were aligned to IMGT TRB V, D and J references using MiTCR v1.1. The analysis was limited to V-J combinations with a frequency above 0.0001, which together covered 99.2% of the repertoires. For each V-J combination, a TCR clonal expansion and chaos score was defined as the ratio of F50 clonal expansion to chaos observed in the TCRdist matrix. Welch's t-statistics and random forest were used to reduce features to 13 V-J combinations, which were fed into a naive Bayes classifier. Thyroid-blood repertoire similarity was quantified with the Morisita-Horn index. Through fastp at Q25 and MiXCR, TCRdb rebuilt clones from the public reads, retaining in-frame beta chains. Each entry is one CDR3 protein sequence, shown with its most common DNA and genes. In this record, the V and J calls reflect TCRdb's handling and not the investigators' own analysis. This sample gives 300,000 to 450,000 distinct CDR3 sequences in total; 15% to 20% of them show up just once. The ten largest account for roughly 2.3% of the sample.

Stable hyperthyroidism was defined as no progression to ophthalmopathy within 18 months of follow-up. Patients with hyperthyroidism were aged 18 to 65 years, had been newly diagnosed, and had a disease duration of less than 2 months. Patients were excluded if they had other autoimmune diseases, uncontrolled infections, pregnancy or lactation. Diagnosis relied on clinical symptoms, serum thyroxine, TRAb, thyroid ultrasound and orbital computed tomography. Using Ficoll-Paque density gradient centrifugation, PBMCs were isolated from about 9.4 ml of fresh peripheral blood. Total RNA was extracted using Trizol reagent, and RNA quality was checked on an Agilent 2100 Bioanalyzer. The data originate from a study of Graves' ophthalmopathy and Graves' hyperthyroidism (dated by TCRdb to the late 2010s). Background on the whole study: Peripheral blood was collected before any treatment was given, at the time of initial diagnosis. The study used TCR beta repertoire signatures to distinguish Graves' ophthalmopathy from Graves' hyperthyroidism and to predict progression to ophthalmopathy. In total, over 130 blood samples were TCR-sequenced: 40 to 45 ophthalmopathy, around 75 hyperthyroidism and about 17 hyperthyroidism-to-ophthalmopathy patients. To explore V-J signatures that separate ophthalmopathy from hyperthyroidism, a discovery set of about a hundred patients was enrolled, consisting of 40 to 45 with ophthalmopathy and approximately 57 with stable hyperthyroidism. For independent validation, a separate cohort was made up of fewer than 20 hyperthyroidism patients plus 17 patients who later progressed from hyperthyroidism to ophthalmopathy. In roughly 6 hyperthyroidism patients, T-cell repertoires of thyroid tissue and blood were compared. Following sample collection, hyperthyroidism patients were given methimazole at a starting dose of 30 mg daily, and ophthalmopathy patients were given high-dose intravenous methylprednisolone. The paper as a whole reports these results and caveats: Sample size was not statistically predetermined, and group allocation was not concealed from the investigators. In cross-validation, the 13-signature model distinguished ophthalmopathy from stable hyperthyroidism with approximately 90% sensitivity and nearly 82% specificity, and in the test set the corresponding values were 80% and 75%. Most expanded thyroid clonotypes with a frequency above 0.001 also appeared in blood, which suggests that blood repertoires may reflect the immune response in the thyroid. In validation, the model predicted ophthalmopathy progression with about 70% sensitivity and 72.22% specificity; some 13 predicted patients were CT-confirmed with GO in a median of approximately 6.2 months.

This clonotype was obtained from an adult woman with stable Graves' hyperthyroidism. Sequencing was carried out using peripheral blood.

The nucleotide sequence is given as TGTGCCAGCAGCTTATCCGACGAGCAGTACTTC. It specifies CASSLSDEQYF. This sequence uses TRBV7-9 and TRBJ2-7; a confident D gene designation cannot be given. Trimming removed 2 bases from V and 5 bases from J, leaving 4 bases between the germline ends. The CDR1 and CDR2 encoded by the germline V gene (reference sequence) are SEHNR and FQNEAQ. There are 11 amino acids in the CDR3, from cysteine to phenylalanine inclusive. The retained sequence is limited to the CDR3, 33 bases, with the frame set at the first base.